Listed below are T cell receptor beta chains from one sample, sequenced in a study of T cell changes during pregnancy in multiple sclerosis. The method was immunoSEQ multiplex PCR; TCRdb's version includes in-frame clones alone and lacks a portion of them. The table lists fewer than 45,000 clones, approximately 90% of them singletons. Sequenced here: CD4+ T cells from peripheral blood mononuclear cells, sampled in the first trimester of pregnancy. The receptor set was obtained from a female donor with multiple sclerosis, enrolled in a pregnancy study. Each CDR3 is given with its conserved first and last residue. D genes are given only for firm matches. Size values are once, few and many counts, or a class for expanded clones, and some rows have none.

V	size	D	J	length	DNA	CDR3
TRBV29-1	medium-sized	TRBD1	TRBJ2-5	14	TGCAGCGTTGGGGGGACAGGAACACAAGAGACCCAGTACTTC	CSVGGTGTQETQYF
TRBV6-1	.	.	TRBJ2-7	14	TGTGCCAGCAGTGTCGGAGGGCGACCGTACGAGCAGTACTTC	CASSVGGRPYEQYF
TRBV2	.	.	TRBJ2-7	14	TGTGCCAGCAGTGAGGGACTGACAGGGTACGAGCAGTACTTC	CASSEGLTGYEQYF
TRBV5-1	.	.	TRBJ2-7	14	TGCGCCAGCAGCATAGGGACTCGAAGCTACGAGCAGTACTTC	CASSIGTRSYEQYF
TRBV6-6	.	TRBD1	TRBJ1-1	13	TGTGCCAGCAGTTACGGGACAGGGGGTTCGGCTTTCTTT	CASSYGTGGSAFF
TRBV19	.	TRBD1	TRBJ2-7	13	TGTGCCAGTAACAGGGGAGACAATTACGAGCAGTACTTC	CASNRGDNYEQYF
TRBV2	.	TRBD1	TRBJ1-1	14	TGTGCCAGCAGTGGAGGGACAGGGGATACTGAAGCTTTCTTT	CASSGGTGDTEAFF
TRBV7-2	.	TRBD2	TRBJ2-3	17	TGTGCCAGCAGCCCGCCGGGACTAGCGGGAGGGATAGATACGCAGTATTTT	CASSPPGLAGGIDTQYF
TRBV5-1	.	.	TRBJ2-2	15	TGCGCCAGCAGCTTGGCGTCCTTATACACCGGGGAGCTGTTTTTT	CASSLASLYTGELFF
TRBV7-2	.	.	TRBJ2-2	14	TGTGCCAGCAGCTTCTCGGGCGGGACCGGGGAGCTGTTTTTT	CASSFSGGTGELFF
TRBV28	.	TRBD1	TRBJ2-2	14	TGTGCCAGCAATGGTCCAGGGGGCTCCGGGGAGCTGTTTTTT	CASNGPGGSGELFF
TRBV11-2	.	.	TRBJ1-1	17	TGTGCCAGCAGCTGGAACCCGACGAGGCCCAGGGACACTGAAGCTTTCTTT	CASSWNPTRPRDTEAFF
TRBV30	.	.	TRBJ2-7	12	TGTGCCTCAAGTCGAGGGTCCGGCGAGCAGTACTTC	CASSRGSGEQYF
TRBV9	once	.	TRBJ1-4	14	TGTGCCAGCAGAGCAGGGGTTCTTAATGAAAAACTGTTTTTT	CASRAGVLNEKLFF
TRBV5-1	few	TRBD2	TRBJ2-2	16	TGCGCCAGCAGCCTCACGGGGGGAAGAGGGACCGGGGAGCTGTTTTTT	CASSLTGGRGTGELFF
TRBV9	.	TRBD2	TRBJ2-2	17	TGTGCCAGCAGCGAGAGAGGAGGGACTAGCGGAACCGGGGAGCTGTTTTTT	CASSERGGTSGTGELFF
TRBV29-1	few	.	TRBJ1-1	15	TGCAGCGTTGCCATAGACGGCTTTAGCGGCACTGAAGCTTTCTTT	CSVAIDGFSGTEAFF
TRBV7-2	.	TRBD1	TRBJ1-2	16	TGTGCCAGCAGCCCGGACAGGGGGCGTCTGGTCTATGGCTACACCTTC	CASSPDRGRLVYGYTF
TRBV11-2	.	TRBD1	TRBJ1-2	15	TGTGCCAGCAGCTACCCAGGGGGTTATAACTATGGCTACACCTTC	CASSYPGGYNYGYTF
TRBV6-6	.	TRBD1	TRBJ1-1	14	TGTGCCAGCAGATGGGACAGGGGGGACACTGAAGCTTTCTTT	CASRWDRGDTEAFF
TRBV7-9	.	.	TRBJ2-4	14	TGTGCCAGCAGCTCGTGGACGGAGGAGAACATTCAGTACTTC	CASSSWTEENIQYF
TRBV5-1	.	TRBD2	TRBJ2-7	18	TGCGCCAGCAGCTCCCGGGACAGACGACTAGCGGGGACCTACGAGCAGTACTTC	CASSSRDRRLAGTYEQYF
TRBV5-1	.	.	TRBJ2-7	14	TGCGCCAGCAGCTTGGAGGGAGGCGTCTACGAGCAGTACTTC	CASSLEGGVYEQYF
TRBV11-2	.	.	TRBJ1-4	17	TGTGCCAGCAGCGTTTACGCCCAGGGCCTGACTAATGAAAAACTGTTTTTT	CASSVYAQGLTNEKLFF
TRBV2	.	.	TRBJ2-5	15	TGTGCCAGCAGTTCTTTTTCGGGTGGTGAGGAGACCCAGTACTTC	CASSSFSGGEETQYF
TRBV11-2	once	.	TRBJ1-2	16	TGTGCCAGCAGCTTAGCCGCCTCCCTCCAGGGATCGGGCTACACCTTC	CASSLAASLQGSGYTF
TRBV4-3	once	TRBD2	TRBJ2-5	17	TGCGCCAGCAGCCAAGACGGGACTAGCGGGGGGCTGGAGACCCAGTACTTC	CASSQDGTSGGLETQYF
TRBV29-1	.	.	TRBJ1-1	15	TGCAGCGTTGAAGGAGAAGGGGGTACTCTCACTGAAGCTTTCTTT	CSVEGEGGTLTEAFF
TRBV30	.	.	TRBJ2-5	13	TGTGCCTGGAGTGTCCGAGGGGGGGGGTCCCAGTACTTC	CAWSVRGGGSQYF
TRBV6-1	.	.	TRBJ1-1	12	TGTGCCAGCAGTGAAAGAGACTCTGAAGCTTTCTTT	CASSERDSEAFF
TRBV5-8	once	.	TRBJ2-3	15	TGTGCCAGCAGCTTTCTACAGGGTGGCACAGATACGCAGTATTTT	CASSFLQGGTDTQYF
TRBV19	.	TRBD1	TRBJ2-5	14	TGTGCCAGTAGTCAGACAGGGGGCATTGAGACCCAGTACTTC	CASSQTGGIETQYF
TRBV6-5	.	.	TRBJ2-1	14	TGTGCCAGCAGTTACGGCGGGGCCCGCCATGAGCAGTTCTTC	CASSYGGARHEQFF
TRBV6-4	.	TRBD1	TRBJ1-5	16	TGTGCCAGCAGCACCCCGACAGGGAGAAACGGTCAGCCCCAGCATTTT	CASSTPTGRNGQPQHF
TRBV6-5	.	.	TRBJ1-1	12	TGTGCCAGCGCCAGGGGTGATACTGAAGCTTTCTTT	CASARGDTEAFF
TRBV30	.	.	TRBJ1-1	11	TGTGCCTGGAGTACGCGGCTCGAAGCTTTCTTT	CAWSTRLEAFF
TRBV5-6	.	.	TRBJ1-1	15	TGTGCCAGCAGCTACGAGGCAGGGTGGAACACTGAAGCTTTCTTT	CASSYEAGWNTEAFF
TRBV27	.	.	TRBJ1-3	14	TGTGCCAGCAGTTACGGGGACTCTGGAAACACCATATATTTT	CASSYGDSGNTIYF
TRBV5-1	once	TRBD2	TRBJ2-5	14	TGCGCCAGCAGCAAGACTAGCGGGAGGGAGACCCAGTACTTC	CASSKTSGRETQYF
TRBV6-1	.	.	TRBJ1-4	15	TGTGCCAGCAGTGAAGCGCGGGGGGCTAATGAAAAACTGTTTTTT	CASSEARGANEKLFF
TRBV10-1	.	TRBD1	TRBJ2-7	15	TGCGCCAGCAGTGACTCGACAGGGGGCCGGGACGAGCAGTACTTC	CASSDSTGGRDEQYF
TRBV19	.	.	TRBJ1-2	14	TGTGCCAGTTTGGACAGATCTACTAACTATGGCTACACCTTC	CASLDRSTNYGYTF
TRBV19	few	.	TRBJ1-5	15	TGTGCCAGTGGGAACTGGGGGGGGTCCAATCAGCCCCAGCATTTT	CASGNWGGSNQPQHF
TRBV7-9	.	TRBD2	TRBJ2-5	14	TGTGCCAGCACCCTAGGGACTAGCGAAGAGACCCAGTACTTC	CASTLGTSEETQYF
TRBV7-2	.	.	TRBJ2-7	11	TGTGCCAGCAGCCAAGACAGCGAGCAGTACTTC	CASSQDSEQYF
TRBV7-2	.	.	TRBJ1-1	14	TGTGCCACTATAGGACGGGAAAGGGCCACTGAAGCTTTCTTT	CATIGRERATEAFF